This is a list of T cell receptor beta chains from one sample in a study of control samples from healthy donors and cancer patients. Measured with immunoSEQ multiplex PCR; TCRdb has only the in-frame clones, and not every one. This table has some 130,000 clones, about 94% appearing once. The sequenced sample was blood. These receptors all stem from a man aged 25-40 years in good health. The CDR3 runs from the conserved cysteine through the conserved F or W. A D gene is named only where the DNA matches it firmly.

TGTGCCAGCTCACCACCCGACACTGAAGCTTTCTTT | CASSPPDTEAFF | TRBV18 | 12 | TRBJ1-1 | NA
TGTGCCTCGGGACTAGGGGCCGGGGAGCTGTTTTTT | CASGLGAGELFF | TRBV30 | 12 | TRBJ2-2 | TRBD2
TGTGCCAGCTACGGACTAGCGGGGGGGCGAGATACGCAGTATTTT | CASYGLAGGRDTQYF | TRBV6-5 | 15 | TRBJ2-3 | TRBD2
TGTGCCATCAGTGGTGGAACAGGGGTCTTCTACACCTTC | CAISGGTGVFYTF | TRBV10-3 | 13 | TRBJ1-2 | TRBD1
TGTGCCAGCAGCTTCAACAGGCCGAACACTGAAGCTTTCTTT | CASSFNRPNTEAFF | TRBV13 | 14 | TRBJ1-1 | NA
TGTGCCAGCAGCACACTACACTACGAGCAGTACTTC | CASSTLHYEQYF | TRBV6-2/TRBV6-3 | 12 | TRBJ2-7 | NA
TGTGCCAGCAGCGTAACTAGCTCCTATAATTCACCCCTCCACTTT | CASSVTSSYNSPLHF | TRBV9 | 15 | TRBJ1-6 | NA
TGCGCCAGCAGATTTAGGCCGGGACAGGGTGATTATAGCAATCAGCCCCAGCATTTT | CASRFRPGQGDYSNQPQHF | TRBV5-1 | 19 | TRBJ1-5 | TRBD1
TGTGCCAGTAGTATAGACAACCAAGGGGACAGGACTTTGAACACTGAAGCTTTCTTT | CASSIDNQGDRTLNTEAFF | TRBV19 | 19 | TRBJ1-1 | TRBD1
TGTGCCAGCAGTGAACCGGGCCCGGGGGGTCAGCCCCAGCATTTT | CASSEPGPGGQPQHF | TRBV6-1 | 15 | TRBJ1-5 | NA
TGTGCCAGTAGTATTGCACAGGGGGCCTACGAGCAGTACTTC | CASSIAQGAYEQYF | TRBV19 | 14 | TRBJ2-7 | TRBD1
TGCGCCAGCAGCCGGCGGGCGAACACTGAAGCTTTCTTT | CASSRRANTEAFF | TRBV4-3 | 13 | TRBJ1-1 | NA
TGCAGTGCTATAGGGGACCACGAGCAGTACTTC | CSAIGDHEQYF | TRBV20-1 | 11 | TRBJ2-7 | NA
TGCGCCAGCAGCTTGGTCGGCCCGGAGGCTGAAGCTTTCTTT | CASSLVGPEAEAFF | TRBV5-1 | 14 | TRBJ1-1 | NA
TGTGCCAGTACAGACTCAAGTTCCAAAAACATTCAGTACTTC | CASTDSSSKNIQYF | TRBV19 | 14 | TRBJ2-4 | NA
TGTGCCAGCAACTCCGACAGCCATTCACCCCTCCACTTT | CASNSDSHSPLHF | TRBV7-9 | 13 | TRBJ1-6 | NA
TGTGCCAGCAGTCCCCGGGGAGGGGGCTACGAGCAGTACTTC | CASSPRGGGYEQYF | TRBV27 | 14 | TRBJ2-7 | NA
TGTGCCAGTAGTGGCAAAGGGGGGAATACGCAGTATTTT | CASSGKGGNTQYF | TRBV19 | 13 | TRBJ2-3 | NA
TGTGCCAGCAGTTACTCTGGGATGAACACTGAAGCTTTCTTT | CASSYSGMNTEAFF | TRBV6-5 | 14 | TRBJ1-1 | NA
TGTGCCATCAGTGAGAGAGTGACTACTGGAAACACCATATATTTT | CAISERVTTGNTIYF | TRBV10-3 | 15 | TRBJ1-3 | NA